Below are 18 T cell receptor beta chains sequenced from a single sample in a study of T-cell reconstitution after alpha-beta-depleted transplantation in children. A TCRbeta library incorporating unique molecular identifiers was prepared. TCRdb processed the PCR reads anew with MiXCR; each CDR3 protein has one entry. The data show 500,000 to 750,000 distinct CDR3 sequences, with 27% seen just once and about 35% held by the top ten. The specimen was PBMCs, collected before TCRalphabeta/CD19-depleted stem cell transplant. All receptors derive from a boy in the first two years of life with Wiskott-Aldrich syndrome, due to receive a stem cell transplant.

The V and J genes are TRBV5-5 and TRBJ2-7; D ambiguous. Germline V CDR1 and CDR2: SGHKS, YYEKEE (reference sequence). The CDR3 consists of 14 residues. V was cut by 1 base and J by 1 base, with 9 bases left in between. CDR3 residues: CASSLMGPSYEQYF. The CDR3 bases are TGTGCCAGCAGCTTGATGGGCCCTTCCTACGAGCAGTACTTC.

This clonotype was detected a few times. V and J are TRBV5-1 and TRBJ1-5; TRBD1 matches 7 bases. The J segment lost 3 bases and the V segment lost 0 bases, leaving 3 bases of the junction unmatched. Per the germline V gene, CDR1 is SGHRS and CDR2 is YFSETQ. The CDR3 loop spans 15 amino acids. CDR3 in amino acids: CASSLGTGINQPQHF. The CDR3 DNA follows: TGCGCCAGCAGCTTGGGGACAGGTATCAATCAGCCCCAGCATTTT.

This clonotype was counted a single time. The V gene is TRBV7-2, the J gene TRBJ1-2; 8 bases agree with TRBD1. Germline-derived CDR1 and CDR2 are SGHTA and FQGNSA. The CDR3 runs to 15 residues. V lost 3 bases, J lost 2 bases, and 5 bases stayed unmatched. CDR3 region: CASSFGTGANYGYTF. The CDR3 nucleotides are TGTGCCAGCAGCTTCGGGACAGGAGCCAACTATGGCTACACCTTC.

V usage is TRBV20-1 and J usage is TRBJ2-7; 8 positions match TRBD2. The length of the CDR3 is 15 residues. Germline trimming cut 3 bases from V and 3 bases from J; bases unmatched to any gene: 10. Germline CDR1 is DFQATT and CDR2 is SNEGSKA (reference sequence). CDR3 nucleotide sequence: TGCAGTGCTAGGGACCCTCTCGGGGGGGACTACGAGCAGTACTTC. Residues: CSARDPLGGDYEQYF.

The chain couples TRBV21-1 to TRBJ2-7; no check of the table's D call, TRBD1, against the DNA was made. TRBV21-1 is deemed a pseudogene. The CDR3 spans 20 residues. The CDR3 here is CASSNLPRGQGAKITYEQYF. The CDR3 DNA is TGTGCCAGCAGCAACCTTCCGAGAGGACAGGGGGCCAAAATTACCTACGAGCAGTACTTC.

The gene calls are TRBV28 and TRBJ2-7, with a weak D call TRBD2 (5 bases). This CDR3 region has 13 residues. Trimming left V 6 bases short and J 2 bases short, with 11 bases between. Germline CDR1 is MDHEN and CDR2 is SYDVKM. CDR3 loop: CASRKTGTYEQYF. CDR3 coding DNA: TGTGCCAGCAGAAAAACCGGGACCTACGAGCAGTACTTC.

CDR3 sequence reads: CSARASTDKYNSPLHF. CDR3 nucleotide sequence: TGCAGTGCTAGGGCCTCGACAGATAAATATAATTCACCCCTCCACTTT. The rearrangement uses TRBV20-1 and TRBJ1-6, with TRBD1 as a possible D gene (5 bases). Germline V gene sequence: CDR1 DFQATT, CDR2 SNEGSKA (reference sequence). V lost 3 bases to trimming and J lost 4 bases, with 16 bases between them. The CDR3 is 16 amino acids.

The rearrangement uses TRBV5-1 and TRBJ2-6; D perhaps matches TRBD1 (6 bases). The CDR3 loop spans 14 amino acids. The germline V and J ends were trimmed by 5 bases and 2 bases, with 8 bases remaining between them. Germline values: CDR1 SGHRS, CDR2 YFSETQ. The CDR3 nucleotides are TGCGCCAGCAGGAGGACAGCTGGGGCCAACGTCCTGACTTTC. This gives the protein CASRRTAGANVLTF. Full variable domain (missing parts from reference TRBV5-1 and TRBJ2-6): KAGVTQTPRYLIKTRGQQVTLSCSPISGHRSVSWYQQTPGQGLQFLFEYFSETQRNKGNFPGRFSGRQFSNSRSEMNVSTLELGDSALYLCASRRTAGANVLTFGAGSRLTVL.

At least ten counts were recorded for this clonotype. The junction departs from germline at one end; a sequencing error may be responsible. The chain links TRBV5-1 to TRBJ2-3, with 10 nucleotides matching TRBD1. CDR1 and CDR2 from the germline V gene are SGHRS and YFSETQ. The CDR3 extends over 15 amino acids. The CDR3 loop is CASSLGTGGTDTQYF. DNA of the CDR3: TGTGCCAGCAGTTTAGGGACAGGGGGCACAGATACGCAGTATTTT.

This clonotype was counted a few times. The CDR3 DNA is TGTGCCAGCAGTTCACTAGCGGATCGCAATGAGCAGTTCTTC. Translation: CASSSLADRNEQFF. This chain uses TRBV12-3 or TRBV12-4 with TRBJ2-1; TRBD2 aligns across 8 bases. The ends lost 4 bases at V and 6 bases at J; junction bases unmatched: 5. The length of the CDR3 is 14 residues.

The chain combines TRBV15 with TRBJ2-7; TRBD1 aligns across 12 bases. Unmatched junction bases numbered 8, after V lost 4 bases and J lost 10 bases. This CDR3 is built from 14 residues. Germline CDR1 reads LNHNV; CDR2 reads YYDKDF (reference sequence). The CDR3 DNA reads TGTGCCACCAGCATCCGGGACAGGGGGCGCAGTCAGTACTTC. It translates to CATSIRDRGRSQYF.

Only a few counts were recorded for this clonotype. The V and J genes are TRBV9 and TRBJ2-5; D perhaps matches TRBD2 (6 bases). Trimming stripped 3 bases from V and 2 bases from J, with 17 bases between. CDR3 length: 16 residues. Germline CDR1 is SGDLS and CDR2 is YYNGEE. This chain's CDR3 is CASSDAPVAAQETQYF. The CDR3 bases are TGTGCCAGCAGCGATGCACCGGTAGCGGCACAAGAGACCCAGTACTTC.

This rearrangement joins TRBV10-3 to TRBJ1-1; 9 nucleotides line up with TRBD1. Germline assignment: CDR1 ENHRY and CDR2 SYGVKD. CDR3 size: 14 residues. The V gene end was trimmed by 11 bases and the J gene end by 1 base; junction bases not matched to a gene: 8. CDR3 nucleotide sequence: TGTGCCTCGGACAGGGGAATAGGGAACACTGAAGCTTTCTTT. It translates to CASDRGIGNTEAFF.

V usage is TRBV2 and J usage is TRBJ2-6, with a tentative D call TRBD1 (6 bases). Germline CDR1 reads SNHLY; CDR2 reads FYNNEI. This CDR3 has 16 amino acids. Deletions cut 4 bases from V and 0 bases from J, with 10 bases between. The CDR3 sequence: CASSVGQLSGANVLTF. CDR3 nucleotides: TGTGCCAGCAGTGTAGGACAGCTCTCTGGGGCCAACGTCCTGACTTTC.

This chain connects TRBV24-1 to TRBJ2-3; tentative D call: TRBD1 (5 bases). The CDR3 is 15 residues long. CDR1 is KGHDR, CDR2 SFDVKD, per germline. V gave up 3 bases and J gave up 1 base, with 10 bases separating them. The CDR3 spells CATSDVQGGTDTQYF. The CDR3 nucleotides read TGTGCCACCAGTGATGTTCAGGGTGGCACAGATACGCAGTATTTT.

There are a few counts of this clonotype. The V gene is TRBV5-1, the J gene TRBJ2-2, with unresolved D. V lost 0 bases, J lost 0 bases, and 12 bases lay in between. The V gene's germline CDR1 is SGHRS and CDR2 YFSETQ. There are 17 residues in the CDR3. CDR3 region: CASSLVLLGTNTGELFF. The CDR3 nucleotides read TGCGCCAGCAGCTTGGTTTTATTGGGGACGAACACCGGGGAGCTGTTTTTT.

The gene calls are TRBV6-2 or TRBV6-3 and TRBJ2-7, with 12 bases lining up with TRBD2. This CDR3 comprises 19 residues. The germline V gene has CDR1 MNHEY and CDR2 SVGEGT. With V trimmed by 5 bases and J by 0 bases, 14 bases remained unmatched. As DNA, the CDR3 is TGTGCCAGCAGTCGACACTTTCCGGGACTAGCGGGCCCCTCCTACGAGCAGTACTTC. It codes for CASSRHFPGLAGPSYEQYF.

Many counts were recorded for this clonotype. V gene TRBV20-1 combines with J gene TRBJ2-7; no definite D call. Germline V gene data show CDR1 as DFQATT and CDR2 as SNEGSKA (reference sequence). The CDR3 loop spans 11 amino acids. Trimming shortened V by 3 bases and J by 2 bases, and 5 bases separated the two germline ends. The CDR3: CSARGTYEQYF. The CDR3 DNA sequence: TGCAGTGCTAGGGGCACCTACGAGCAGTACTTC.